Given below is one TCR beta chain in context. The data are from a study of control samples from healthy donors and cancer patients. Germline CDR1 is SGHAT and CDR2 is FQNNGV. V shed 3 bases, J shed 7 bases, and the junction held 9 bases outside the gene matches. The CDR3 loop spans 16 amino acids. Only in-frame clones appear in the TCRdb table, and some are missing; sequencing was by immunoSEQ multiplex PCR. The table lists around 100,000 clones, 80% to 95% of them singletons. The rearrangement joins TRBV11-2 to TRBJ2-1, with 10 bases identical to TRBD2. Material: blood. The TCR was taken from a human donor in good health. The donor label of this sample is uncertain. The DNA of the CDR3 is TGTGCCAGCAGCTTGGCGAGCGGGGGGGCTTTGAATGAGCAGTTCTTC. Its translation is CASSLASGGALNEQFF.